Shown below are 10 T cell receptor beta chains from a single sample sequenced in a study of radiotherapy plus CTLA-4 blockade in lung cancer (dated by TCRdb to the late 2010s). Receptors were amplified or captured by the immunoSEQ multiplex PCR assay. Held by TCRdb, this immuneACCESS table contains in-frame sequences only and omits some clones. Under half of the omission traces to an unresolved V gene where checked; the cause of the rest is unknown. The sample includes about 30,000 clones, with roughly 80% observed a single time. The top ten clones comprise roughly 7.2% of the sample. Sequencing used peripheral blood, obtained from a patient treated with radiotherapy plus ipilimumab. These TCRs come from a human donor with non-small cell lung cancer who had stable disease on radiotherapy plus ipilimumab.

CDR3: CASSVAVQETQYF. In DNA, the CDR3 is TGTGCCAGCAGCGTAGCTGTCCAAGAGACCCAGTACTTC. The chain combines TRBV9 with TRBJ2-5; D not certain. This CDR3 comprises 13 residues. Looked up from germline, CDR1 is SGDLS and CDR2 is YYNGEE. The V gene lost 0 bases and the J gene lost 1 base, with 4 bases spanning the gap.

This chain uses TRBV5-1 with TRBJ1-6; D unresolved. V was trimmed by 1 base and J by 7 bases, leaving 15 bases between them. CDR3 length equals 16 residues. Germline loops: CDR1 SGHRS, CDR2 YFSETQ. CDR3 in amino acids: CASSLRLWETNSPLHF. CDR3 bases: TGCGCCAGCAGCTTGAGATTATGGGAGACCAATTCACCCCTCCACTTT. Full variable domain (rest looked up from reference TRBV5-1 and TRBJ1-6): KAGVTQTPRYLIKTRGQQVTLSCSPISGHRSVSWYQQTPGQGLQFLFEYFSETQRNKGNFPGRFSGRQFSNSRSEMNVSTLELGDSALYLCASSLRLWETNSPLHFGNGTRLTVT.

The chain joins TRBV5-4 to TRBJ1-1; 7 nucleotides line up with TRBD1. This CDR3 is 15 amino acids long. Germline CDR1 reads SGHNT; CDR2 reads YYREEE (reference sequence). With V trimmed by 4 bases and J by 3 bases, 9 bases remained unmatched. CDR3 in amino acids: CASSVRQGWDTEAFF. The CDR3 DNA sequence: TGTGCCAGCAGCGTTCGACAGGGATGGGACACTGAAGCTTTCTTT.

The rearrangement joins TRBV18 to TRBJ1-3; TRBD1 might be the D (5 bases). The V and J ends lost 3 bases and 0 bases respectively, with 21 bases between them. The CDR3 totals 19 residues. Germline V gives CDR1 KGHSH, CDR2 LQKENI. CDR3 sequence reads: CASSPYSQQATSSGNTIYF. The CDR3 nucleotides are TGTGCCAGCTCACCCTACTCTCAACAGGCCACCAGCTCTGGAAACACCATATATTTT.

CDR3 sequence: CASSPGQAREQPQHF. In DNA, the CDR3 is TGTGCCAGCAGCCCCGGACAGGCACGCGAACAGCCCCAGCATTTT. V is TRBV6-1 and J is TRBJ1-5, with 7 bases lining up with TRBD1. With 6 bases clipped from V and 7 bases from J, the junction kept 12 bases outside the gene matches. The germline V gene encodes CDR1 MNHNS and CDR2 SASEGT. The CDR3 is made up of 15 amino acids.

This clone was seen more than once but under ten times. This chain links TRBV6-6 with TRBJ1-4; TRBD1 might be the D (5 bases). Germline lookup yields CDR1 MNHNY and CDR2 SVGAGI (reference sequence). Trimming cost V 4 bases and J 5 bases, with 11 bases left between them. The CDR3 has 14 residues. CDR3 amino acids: CASSWTRENEKLFF. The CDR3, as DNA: TGTGCCAGCAGTTGGACCAGGGAGAATGAAAAACTGTTTTTT.

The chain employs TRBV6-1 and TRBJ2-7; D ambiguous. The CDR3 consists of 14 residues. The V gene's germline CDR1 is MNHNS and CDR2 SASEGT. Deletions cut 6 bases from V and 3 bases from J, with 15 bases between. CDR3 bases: TGTGCCAGCAGCCAAGCGAGATCCTACTACGAGCAGTACTTC. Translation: CASSQARSYYEQYF.

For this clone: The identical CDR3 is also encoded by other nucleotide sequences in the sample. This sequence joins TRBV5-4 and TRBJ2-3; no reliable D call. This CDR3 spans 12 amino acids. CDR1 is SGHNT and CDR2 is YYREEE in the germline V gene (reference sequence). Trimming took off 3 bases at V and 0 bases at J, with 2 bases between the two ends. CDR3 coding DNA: TGTGCCAGCAGCTCCAGCACAGATACGCAGTATTTT. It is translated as CASSSSTDTQYF. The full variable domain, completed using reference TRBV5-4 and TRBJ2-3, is ETGVTQSPTHLIKTRGQQVTLRCSSQSGHNTVSWYQQALGQGPQFIFQYYREEENGRGNFPPRFSGLQFPNYSSELNVNALELDDSALYLCASSSSTDTQYFGPGTRLTVL.

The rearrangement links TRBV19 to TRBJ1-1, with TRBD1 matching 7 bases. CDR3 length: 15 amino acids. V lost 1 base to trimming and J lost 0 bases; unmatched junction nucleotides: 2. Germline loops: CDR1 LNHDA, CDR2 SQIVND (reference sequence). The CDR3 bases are TGTGCCAGTAGTATAGTGGGACAGCTGAACACTGAAGCTTTCTTT. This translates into CASSIVGQLNTEAFF.

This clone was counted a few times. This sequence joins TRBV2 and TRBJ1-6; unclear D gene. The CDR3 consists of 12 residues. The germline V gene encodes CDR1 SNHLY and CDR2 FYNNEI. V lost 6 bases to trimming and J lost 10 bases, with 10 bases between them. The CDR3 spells CASRGYGSPLHF. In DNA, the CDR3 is TGTGCCAGCAGGGGTTATGGGTCACCCCTCCACTTT.